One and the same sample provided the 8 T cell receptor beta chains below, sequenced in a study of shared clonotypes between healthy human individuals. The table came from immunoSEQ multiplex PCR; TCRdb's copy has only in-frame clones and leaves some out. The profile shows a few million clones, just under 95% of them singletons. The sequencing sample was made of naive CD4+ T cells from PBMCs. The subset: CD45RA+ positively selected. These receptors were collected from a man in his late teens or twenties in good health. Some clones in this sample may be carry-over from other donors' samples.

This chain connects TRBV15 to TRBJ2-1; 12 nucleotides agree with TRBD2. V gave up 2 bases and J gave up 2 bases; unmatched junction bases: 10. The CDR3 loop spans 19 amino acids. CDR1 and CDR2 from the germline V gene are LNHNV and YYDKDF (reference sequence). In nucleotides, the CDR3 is TGTGCCACCAGCAGAAACCCTAGACTAGCGGGAGTTACCTACAATGAGCAGTTCTTC. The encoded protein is CATSRNPRLAGVTYNEQFF.

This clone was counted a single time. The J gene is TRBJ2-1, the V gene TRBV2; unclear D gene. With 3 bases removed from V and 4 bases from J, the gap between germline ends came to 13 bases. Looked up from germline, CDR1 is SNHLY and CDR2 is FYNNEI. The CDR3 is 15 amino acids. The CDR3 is CASSEGSPPYNEQFF. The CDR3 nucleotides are TGTGCCAGCAGTGAGGGTTCCCCTCCATACAATGAGCAGTTCTTC.

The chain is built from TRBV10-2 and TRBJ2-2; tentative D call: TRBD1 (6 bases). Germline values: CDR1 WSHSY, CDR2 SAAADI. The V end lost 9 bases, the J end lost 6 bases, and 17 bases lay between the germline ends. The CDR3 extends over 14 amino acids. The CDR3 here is CASRGGASPGELFF. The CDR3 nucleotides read TGCGCCAGTCGAGGGGGAGCTAGCCCCGGGGAGCTGTTTTTT.

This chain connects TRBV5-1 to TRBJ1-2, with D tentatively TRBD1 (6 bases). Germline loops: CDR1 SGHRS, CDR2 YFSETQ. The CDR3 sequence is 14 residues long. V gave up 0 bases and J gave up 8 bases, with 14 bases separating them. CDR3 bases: TGCGCCAGCAGCTTGGAGCCAGGGGTAGGAGGCTACACCTTC. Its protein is CASSLEPGVGGYTF.

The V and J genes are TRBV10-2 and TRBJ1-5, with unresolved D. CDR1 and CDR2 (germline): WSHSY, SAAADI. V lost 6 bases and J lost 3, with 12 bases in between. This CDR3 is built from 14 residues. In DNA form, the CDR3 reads TGCGCCAGCAGACCGGCAGTCTACAATCAGCCCCAGCATTTT. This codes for CASRPAVYNQPQHF.

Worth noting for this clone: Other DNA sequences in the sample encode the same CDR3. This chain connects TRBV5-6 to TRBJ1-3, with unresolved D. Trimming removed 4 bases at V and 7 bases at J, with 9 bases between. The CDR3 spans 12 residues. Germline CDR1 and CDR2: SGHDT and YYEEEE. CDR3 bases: TGTGCCAGCAGCCTAGGTCGGAACACCATATATTTT. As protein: CASSLGRNTIYF.

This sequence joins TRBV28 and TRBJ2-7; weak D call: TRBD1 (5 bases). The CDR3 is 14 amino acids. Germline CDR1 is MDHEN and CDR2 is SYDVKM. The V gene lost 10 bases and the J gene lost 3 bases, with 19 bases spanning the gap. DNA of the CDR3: TGTGCCACTACAACCTACAGGTTTGGCTACGAGCAGTACTTC. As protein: CATTTYRFGYEQYF. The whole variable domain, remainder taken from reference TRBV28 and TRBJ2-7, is DVKVTQSSRYLVKRTGEKVFLECVQDMDHENMFWYRQDPGLGLRLIYFSYDVKMKEKGDIPEGYSVSREKKERFSLILESASTNQTSMYLCATTTYRFGYEQYFGPGTRLTVT.

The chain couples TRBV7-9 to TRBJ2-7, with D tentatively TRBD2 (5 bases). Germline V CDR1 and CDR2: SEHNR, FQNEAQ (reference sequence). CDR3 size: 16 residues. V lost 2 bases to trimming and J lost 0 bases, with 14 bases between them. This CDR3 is CASSLKSGSSSYEQYF. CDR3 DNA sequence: TGTGCCAGCAGCTTAAAGTCGGGAAGTAGCTCCTACGAGCAGTACTTC. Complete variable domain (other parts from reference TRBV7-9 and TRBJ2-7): DTGVSQNPRHKITKRGQNVTFRCDPISEHNRLYWYRQTLGQGPEFLTYFQNEAQLEKSRLLSDRFSAERPKGSFSTLEIQRTEQGDSAMYLCASSLKSGSSSYEQYFGPGTRLTVT.